This T cell receptor beta chain was documented in a study of blood T cell repertoires in COVID-19. In germline, CDR1 is KGHDR, CDR2 SFDVKD. This CDR3 has 15 amino acids. V lost 3 bases, J lost 1 base, and 11 bases lay in between. This table comes from immunoSEQ multiplex PCR, and its TCRdb copy is limited to in-frame clones, with some not included. The sample holds fewer than 200,000 clones, over 80% seen once. The clonotype was recovered from a woman between 45 and 60 years old who had recovered from COVID-19. This chain joins TRBV24-1 and TRBJ2-5, with D unclear. Source material: PBMCs or T cells enriched from blood (not recorded which). CDR3 amino acids: CATSDPQATQETQYF. CDR3 in DNA: TGTGCCACCAGTGATCCCCAGGCAACCCAAGAGACCCAGTACTTC.